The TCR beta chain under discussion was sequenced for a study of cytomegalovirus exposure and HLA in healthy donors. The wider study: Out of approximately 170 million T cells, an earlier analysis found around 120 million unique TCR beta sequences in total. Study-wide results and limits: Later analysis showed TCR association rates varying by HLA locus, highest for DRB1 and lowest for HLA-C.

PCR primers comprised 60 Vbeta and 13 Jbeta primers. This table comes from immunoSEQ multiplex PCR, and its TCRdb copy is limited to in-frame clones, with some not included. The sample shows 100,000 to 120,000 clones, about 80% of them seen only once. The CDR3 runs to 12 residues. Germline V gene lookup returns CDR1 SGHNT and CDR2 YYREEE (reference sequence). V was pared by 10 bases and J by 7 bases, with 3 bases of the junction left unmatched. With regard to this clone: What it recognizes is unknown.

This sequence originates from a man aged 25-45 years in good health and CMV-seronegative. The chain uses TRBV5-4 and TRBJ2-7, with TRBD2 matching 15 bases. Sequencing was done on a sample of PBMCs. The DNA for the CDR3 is TGTGCCGGGGGACTAGCGGGAGGTGAGCAGTACTTC. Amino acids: CAGGLAGGEQYF.